This entry lists 3 T cell receptor beta chains sequenced from one sample in a study of T cell repertoires in cytomegalovirus infection. A single record per CDR3 protein comes from TCRdb applying MiXCR to the reads. The sample holds some 300,000 distinct CDR3 sequences, 12% to 15% seen once. The specimen sequenced was PBMCs. The origin of the receptors is a human donor in good health (CMV status not recorded). Some clones in this sample may be carry-over from other donors' samples.

This clonotype was found a few times. This chain joins TRBV12-3 or TRBV12-4 and TRBJ1-1; no clear D gene. V lost 7 bases and J lost 8, with 17 bases in between. The CDR3 is 13 amino acids. The CDR3 is CASKLGPLTEAFF. DNA for the CDR3: TGTGCCAGCAAGCTCGGACCGCTTACGGAAGCTTTCTTT.

With respect to this clonotype: A read error may be the cause here, since a much bigger clone is one base away. Likely a read error: the CDR3 ends without its conserved phenylalanine or tryptophan. The rearrangement uses TRBV15 and TRBJ2-3, with TRBD1 matching over 7 bases. V gave up 1 base and J gave up 0 bases; unmatched junction bases: 4. The CDR3 is made up of 16 amino acids. In germline, CDR1 is LNHNV, CDR2 YYDKDF (reference sequence). The CDR3 protein is CATSRGGRGSTDTQYC. The CDR3 bases are TGTGCCACCAGCAGAGGTGGCAGGGGGAGCACAGATACGCAGTATTGT.

As to this clonotype: Relative to the germline gene, one junction end is altered; a read error may explain this. The V and J genes are TRBV4-1 and TRBJ2-7, with 8 bases matching TRBD1. Germline V gene sequence: CDR1 MGHRA, CDR2 YSYEKL. The CDR3 is made up of 14 amino acids. CDR3 nucleotides: TGTGCCAGCAGCCAGCCCGACAGGGGCGGCGAGCAGTACTTC. Protein sequence: CASSQPDRGGEQYF.